This is a list of T cell receptor beta chains from one sample in a study of blood T cell repertoires in COVID-19. TCRdb's copy holds only in-frame clones and misses some; the assay was immunoSEQ multiplex PCR. Here the sample spans 200,000 to 250,000 clones, more than 75% being singletons. Material: peripheral blood. The receptors were gathered from a woman of 80 years or more with COVID-19, enrolled during active disease. Both conserved end residues are part of each CDR3. The D gene is left open where the match is weak. Where a row states a size, it is once, few, many or the class of an expanded clone; other rows omit it.

CDR3 DNA	CDR3 protein	D gene	CDR3 length	clone size	J gene	V gene
TGTGCCACCTCCCTGAACGGGGAAAGGTCTGGCTACACCTTC	CATSLNGERSGYTF	.	14	.	TRBJ1-2	TRBV27
TGTGCCAGCAGCGTTCGGACAGGGGACAACTACGAGCAGTACTTC	CASSVRTGDNYEQYF	TRBD1	15	.	TRBJ2-7	TRBV9
TGTGCCTGGAACGTACGGGTGGACACCGGGGAGCTGTTTTTT	CAWNVRVDTGELFF	.	14	.	TRBJ2-2	TRBV30
TGTGCCAGCTCTACCACCCGACAGATGAACACTGAAGCTTTCTTT	CASSTTRQMNTEAFF	.	15	.	TRBJ1-1	TRBV18
TGTGCCAGTAAATGGACAGGGCGAATGGGCTACACCTTC	CASKWTGRMGYTF	TRBD1	13	.	TRBJ1-2	TRBV19
TGTGCCAGCAGCAAATCTGGATCCGACGAGAGGAGTGAAAAACTGTTTTTT	CASSKSGSDERSEKLFF	.	17	.	TRBJ1-4	TRBV21-1
TGCGCCAGCGGCGTAGGGCTACAGGGGGCGCAAGGCTACACCTTC	CASGVGLQGAQGYTF	TRBD1	15	.	TRBJ1-2	TRBV10-2
TGTGCCAGCAGTGTGGACAGGGTGAACACTGAAGCTTTCTTT	CASSVDRVNTEAFF	TRBD1	14	.	TRBJ1-1	TRBV2
TGTGCCACCAGTGACCCACTAGGTAAGCAGTTCTTC	CATSDPLGKQFF	.	12	.	TRBJ2-1	TRBV24-1
TGTGCCAGCAGTCCACCAACAGGGGGTGGCTACACCTTC	CASSPPTGGGYTF	TRBD1	13	.	TRBJ1-2	TRBV27
TGTGCCAGCAGTTTATCCAATTACAGGGATGGCTACACCTTC	CASSLSNYRDGYTF	.	14	.	TRBJ1-2	TRBV28
TGTGCCAGCATTCCCGGGGGTCACTATGGCTACACCTTC	CASIPGGHYGYTF	.	13	.	TRBJ1-2	TRBV6-5
TGCGCCAGCAGCTTTACCGGGACAGGGGCCTATGGCTACACCTTC	CASSFTGTGAYGYTF	TRBD1	15	.	TRBJ1-2	TRBV5-1
TGTGCCTGGACCGGACAGATTAATGAAAAACTGTTTTTT	CAWTGQINEKLFF	.	13	.	TRBJ1-4	TRBV30
TGTGCCAGCAGGCCCGGGACAGGCTATGGCTACACCTTC	CASRPGTGYGYTF	TRBD1	13	.	TRBJ1-2	TRBV12-3/TRBV12-4
TGTGCCACCAGCAGATATTTAGCGGGAGTGGAGACCCAGTACTTC	CATSRYLAGVETQYF	TRBD2	15	.	TRBJ2-5	TRBV15
TGTGCCAGCAGCCCACAGGGGACAGGGGGTTTCGAAAAGCTGTTTTTT	CASSPQGTGGFEKLFF	TRBD1	16	.	TRBJ1-4	TRBV6-2/TRBV6-3
TGTGCCAGCAGTCGACAGGGGTTAGCGGGAAACACCATATATTTT	CASSRQGLAGNTIYF	TRBD1	15	.	TRBJ1-3	TRBV6-6
TGTGCCAGCTTATTGGGAGGGCGACAGGATAATCAGCCCCAGCATTTT	CASLLGGRQDNQPQHF	.	16	once	TRBJ1-5	TRBV19
TGTGCCAGCAGAAGAGATAGCAATCAGCCCCAGCATTTT	CASRRDSNQPQHF	.	13	few	TRBJ1-5	TRBV2